This T cell receptor (beta chain) was observed in a study of T cell responses to AZD1222 COVID-19 vaccine. Study-wide results and caveats: Only a handful of AZD1222 recipients tested seropositive at baseline. Dominant at 160-218 and 743-854, vaccine-associated CD4 TCRs also spanned spike.

This clone appeared a single time. Its antigen is unidentified. The germline V gene encodes CDR1 SGDLS and CDR2 YYNGEE. V was clipped by 0 bases and J by 7 bases, with 11 bases between them. The CDR3 covers 14 residues. TCRdb's copy holds only in-frame clones and misses some; the assay was immunoSEQ multiplex PCR. The table records about 170,000 clones, around 88% of them present only once. This TCR was sampled from an adult who received the AZD1222 COVID-19 vaccine. The specimen was peripheral blood, collected 28 days after the second AZD1222 dose. The chain combines TRBV9 with TRBJ2-1; D is unclear. The CDR3 DNA follows: TGTGCCAGCAGCGTAGCAAGCCGCTCTAATGAGCAGTTCTTC. It is translated as CASSVASRSNEQFF.